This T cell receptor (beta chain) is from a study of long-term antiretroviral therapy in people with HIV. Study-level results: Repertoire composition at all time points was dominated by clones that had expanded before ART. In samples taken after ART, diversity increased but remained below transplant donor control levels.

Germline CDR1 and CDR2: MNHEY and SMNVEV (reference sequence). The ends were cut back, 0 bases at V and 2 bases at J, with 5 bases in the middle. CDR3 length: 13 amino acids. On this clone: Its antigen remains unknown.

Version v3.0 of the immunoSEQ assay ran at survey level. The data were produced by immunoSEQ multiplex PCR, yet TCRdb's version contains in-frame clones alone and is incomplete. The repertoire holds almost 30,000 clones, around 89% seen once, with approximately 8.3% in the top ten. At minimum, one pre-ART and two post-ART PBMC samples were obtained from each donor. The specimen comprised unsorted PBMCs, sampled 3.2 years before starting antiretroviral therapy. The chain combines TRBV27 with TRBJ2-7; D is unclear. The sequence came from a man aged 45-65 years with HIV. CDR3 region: CASSLSPTYEQYF. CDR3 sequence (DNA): TGTGCCAGCAGTTTATCGCCTACCTACGAGCAGTACTTC.